These 5 T cell receptor beta chains were all obtained from the same sample, sequenced in a study of blood T cell repertoires in COVID-19. Assay used: immunoSEQ multiplex PCR; TCRdb lists only in-frame clones, some missing. The table shows roughly 240,000 clones, with approximately 83% occurring only once. Sequencing used peripheral blood. Every receptor here comes from a woman in her thirties who had recovered from COVID-19.

CDR3 in DNA: TGCGCCAGCAGCCCCCGGGTGGGACAGGGGAACAATGAGCAGTTCTTC. Its translation: CASSPRVGQGNNEQFF. This chain connects TRBV5-1 to TRBJ2-1, with 10 bases matching TRBD1. V shed 4 bases and J 5 bases; nucleotides not matched to a gene: 9. Germline assignment: CDR1 SGHRS and CDR2 YFSETQ. The CDR3 covers 16 residues.

The genes are TRBV27 and TRBJ2-1; 8 bases are a match to TRBD2. From germline, CDR1 is MNHEY and CDR2 SMNVEV (reference sequence). Trimming cost V 7 bases and J 2 bases; bases outside gene matches: 4. The CDR3 length is 14 residues. Written as DNA, the CDR3 is TGTGCCAGCACCCCGGGGGGGCCCTACAATGAGCAGTTCTTC. Translated: CASTPGGPYNEQFF.

The gene calls are TRBV29-1 and TRBJ1-1; 8 bases are shared with TRBD1. This CDR3 region has 13 residues. The germline CDR1 and CDR2 sequences are SQVTM and ANQGSEA. V was pared by 6 bases and J by 2 bases, with 5 bases of the junction left unmatched. The DNA for the CDR3 is TGCAGCGTGACCGGACAGGGAAACACTGAAGCTTTCTTT. Encoded protein: CSVTGQGNTEAFF.

The rearrangement links TRBV6-5 to TRBJ2-1, with 10 bases that match TRBD2. Germline values: CDR1 MNHEY, CDR2 SVGAGI. V shed 4 bases, J shed 14 bases, and the junction held 5 bases outside the gene matches. This CDR3 is built from 12 residues. The CDR3 region is CASSSTSGGEFF. As DNA, the CDR3 is TGTGCCAGCAGTTCCACAAGCGGGGGGGAGTTCTTC.

The chain employs TRBV5-1 and TRBJ1-1; D perhaps matches TRBD1 (5 bases). Trimming took 0 bases from V and 7 from J, leaving 22 bases between them. The CDR3 runs 17 residues. Germline assignment: CDR1 SGHRS and CDR2 YFSETQ. CDR3 coding DNA: TGCGCCAGCAGCTTGGCCGGGGGGAGACCCTTAGGGCATGAAGCTTTCTTT. Translating gives CASSLAGGRPLGHEAFF.